A single sample gave rise to the 8 T cell receptor beta chains below, sequenced in a study of blood T cell repertoires in COVID-19. Produced via immunoSEQ multiplex PCR; TCRdb's table is partial and in-frame only. The repertoire holds roughly 260,000 clones, about 90% seen once, with around 2.5% in the top ten. The sequenced material came from peripheral blood. These receptor sequences come from a person aged 18 to 30 with COVID-19, enrolled during active disease.

The rearrangement joins TRBV19 to TRBJ2-1, with 10 positions matching TRBD2. Germline V gene sequence: CDR1 LNHDA, CDR2 SQIVND (reference sequence). CDR3 size: 15 residues. V shed 3 bases and J 4 bases; nucleotides not matched to a gene: 3. Here the CDR3 DNA reads TGTGCCAGTAGTATCTTTAGCGGGGGGTACAATGAGCAGTTCTTC. Amino acid sequence: CASSIFSGGYNEQFF.

The V call is TRBV27, the J call TRBJ1-2; 10 bases align to TRBD1. Per the germline V gene, CDR1 is MNHEY and CDR2 is SMNVEV (reference sequence). The CDR3 is made up of 15 amino acids. V was pared by 4 bases and J by 3 bases, with 5 bases of the junction left unmatched. CDR3 region: CASSSWTGGYYGYTF. The CDR3 DNA is TGTGCCAGCAGTTCTTGGACAGGGGGGTACTATGGCTACACCTTC.

This clone occurred once. This chain connects TRBV7-9 to TRBJ2-5, with 7 bases matching TRBD1. The CDR3 runs to 16 residues. CDR1 is SEHNR and CDR2 is FQNEAQ in the germline V gene (reference sequence). The ends lost 3 bases at V and 5 bases at J; junction bases unmatched: 12. The CDR3 is CASSFGPTGLGETQYF. CDR3 DNA sequence: TGTGCCAGCAGCTTCGGGCCGACAGGGTTGGGCGAGACCCAGTACTTC.

The chain joins TRBV6-4 to TRBJ2-3; 8 nucleotides agree with TRBD2. Germline values: CDR1 MRHNA, CDR2 SNTAGT. The CDR3 totals 15 residues. Unmatched junction bases numbered 7, after V lost 4 bases and J lost 4 bases. The CDR3 spells CASSASGRGADTQYF. The CDR3 nucleotides are TGTGCCAGCAGTGCGAGCGGGAGAGGGGCAGATACGCAGTATTTT.

The chain's CDR3 is CASSLTGRMRNTEAFF. CDR3 DNA sequence: TGTGCCAGCAGTTTGACAGGGAGAATGAGGAACACTGAAGCTTTCTTT. The chain links TRBV28 to TRBJ1-1; the match to TRBD1 covers 7 bases. This CDR3 is built from 16 residues. The germline gives CDR1 MDHEN, CDR2 SYDVKM. Germline trimming cut 3 bases from V and 1 base from J; bases unmatched to any gene: 8. Supplemented by reference TRBV28 and TRBJ1-1, the full variable domain reads DVKVTQSSRYLVKRTGEKVFLECVQDMDHENMFWYRQDPGLGLRLIYFSYDVKMKEKGDIPEGYSVSREKKERFSLILESASTNQTSMYLCASSLTGRMRNTEAFFGQGTRLTVV.

The chain has TRBV19 and TRBJ1-5; 8 bases match TRBD1. V shed 2 bases, J shed 2 bases, and the junction held 8 bases outside the gene matches. CDR1 LNHDA and CDR2 SQIVND come from the germline V gene (reference sequence). This CDR3 is built from 17 residues. The CDR3 spells CASSISEGQGGNQPQHF. Here the CDR3 DNA reads TGTGCCAGTAGTATATCAGAAGGACAGGGTGGCAATCAGCCCCAGCATTTT.

The chain uses TRBV5-4 and TRBJ2-7; 7 bases line up with TRBD2. Germline CDR1 and CDR2: SGHNT and YYREEE (reference sequence). The J segment lost 7 bases and the V segment lost 4 bases, leaving 14 bases of the junction unmatched. The CDR3 covers 15 residues. The CDR3 DNA is TGTGCCAGCAGCCCCGGGGGAGGGGCGCCTAGGGAGCAGTACTTC. This codes for CASSPGGGAPREQYF.

The chain links TRBV19 to TRBJ2-1, with 8 bases aligning to TRBD2. The CDR3 length is 17 residues. With V trimmed by 3 bases and J by 1 base, 8 bases remained unmatched. The germline V gene has CDR1 LNHDA and CDR2 SQIVND (reference sequence). Written as DNA, the CDR3 is TGTGCCAGTAGTATGGGACTAGGCGGGTTGTCCTACAATGAGCAGTTCTTC. Its protein is CASSMGLGGLSYNEQFF.